These 3 T cell receptor beta chains were sequenced from one sample in a study of T cells in Graves' hyperthyroidism and ophthalmopathy. TCR beta CDR3 sequences were amplified from RNA transcripts. The HTBI primer set was used in a first-round RT-PCR of the TCR CDR3. Each CDR3 protein is one row after TCRdb ran MiXCR on the multiplex PCR reads. The top ten clones hold 3.5% to 4% of a sample with about 350,000 distinct CDR3 sequences, about 18% of them seen once. Sequenced input: blood. These receptors were taken from a woman younger than 30 with Graves' hyperthyroidism.

This clonotype was seen many times. The CDR3 region has the DNA TGTGCCAGCAGTTACTCGGCGGGTAACTATGGCTACACCTTC. Translating it yields CASSYSAGNYGYTF. This rearrangement joins TRBV6-5 to TRBJ1-2; D is unresolved. The germline V gene encodes CDR1 MNHEY and CDR2 SVGAGI. This CDR3 spans 14 amino acids. Trimming pared 0 bases from V and 1 base from J, leaving 6 bases between.

This clonotype has a count of ten or more. The chain joins TRBV7-3 to TRBJ1-1, with 7 positions matching TRBD1. The CDR3 extends over 16 amino acids. CDR1 is SGHTA and CDR2 is FQGTGA in the germline V gene. J gave up 4 bases and V 2 bases, and 10 bases lay outside the gene matches. CDR3 DNA sequence: TGTGCCAGCAGCTTATCTCCGACAGGGATGAGCACTGAAGCTTTCTTT. It is translated as CASSLSPTGMSTEAFF.

This clonotype was counted ten times or more. The J gene is TRBJ2-5, the V gene TRBV18, with D possibly matching TRBD1 (5 bases). The germline gives CDR1 KGHSH, CDR2 LQKENI. The length of the CDR3 is 14 residues. Trimming took 3 bases from V and 4 from J, leaving 12 bases between them. CDR3 residues: CASSPGPNGETQYF. CDR3 bases: TGTGCCAGCTCACCGGGGCCGAACGGAGAGACCCAGTACTTC.